A single sample is the source of the 13 T cell receptor beta chains below, sequenced in a study of control samples from healthy donors and cancer patients. The table came from immunoSEQ multiplex PCR; TCRdb's copy has only in-frame clones and leaves some out. The table has around 50,000 clones, around 97% seen once. The material sequenced was blood. The receptors shown here come from a woman in her twenties or thirties in good health.

The V gene is TRBV19, the J gene TRBJ2-1; 8 bases agree with TRBD2. Germline loops: CDR1 LNHDA, CDR2 SQIVND (reference sequence). CDR3 length equals 16 residues. J gave up 5 bases and V 0 bases, and 6 bases lay outside the gene matches. For the CDR3, the DNA is TGTGCCAGTAGTATAGAAGGGACTAGGAGTGACAATGAGCAGTTCTTC. Its protein is CASSIEGTRSDNEQFF.

The chain couples TRBV27 to TRBJ1-5; possibly TRBD1 for D (5 bases). CDR1 and CDR2 (germline): MNHEY, SMNVEV (reference sequence). Trimming stripped 5 bases from V and 8 bases from J, with 13 bases between. This CDR3 spans 13 amino acids. The CDR3 DNA reads as TGTGCCAGCAGTGGGGGGGGGAGGGAGCCCCAGCATTTT. It codes for CASSGGGREPQHF.

This clone qualifies as medium-sized. The chain is built from TRBV9 and TRBJ2-1; 10 positions agree with TRBD2. CDR3 size: 16 residues. CDR1 is SGDLS, CDR2 YYNGEE, per germline. Unmatched junction bases numbered 9, after V lost 4 bases and J lost 5 bases. The CDR3, as DNA: TGTGCCAGCAGCTCCCGGACTAGCGGAACCCACAATGAGCAGTTCTTC. The encoded protein is CASSSRTSGTHNEQFF.

The V call is TRBV7-2, the J call TRBJ1-5, with 7 bases aligning to TRBD1. CDR1 SGHTA and CDR2 FQGNSA come from the germline V gene. V shed 4 bases and J 6 bases; nucleotides not matched to a gene: 3. The CDR3 loop spans 13 amino acids. CDR3 in amino acids: CASSSDRVQPQHF. CDR3 DNA sequence: TGTGCCAGCAGCTCTGACAGGGTTCAGCCCCAGCATTTT.

This sequence joins TRBV10-3 and TRBJ2-3, with 9 bases that match TRBD2. Germline assignment: CDR1 ENHRY and CDR2 SYGVKD. The CDR3 runs to 16 residues. The junction had 3 bases not matched to a gene; V was cut back by 0 bases and J by 2 bases. The CDR3 DNA is TGTGCCATCAGTGAGTCCCCTAGCGGGAACACAGATACGCAGTATTTT. This translates into CAISESPSGNTDTQYF.

The rearrangement uses TRBV9 and TRBJ2-7; tentative D call: TRBD1 (6 bases). The CDR3 covers 14 residues. The V gene's germline CDR1 is SGDLS and CDR2 YYNGEE. Deletions cut 4 bases from V and 6 bases from J, with 17 bases between. The CDR3: CASSPIQDSSEQYF. The CDR3 region has the DNA TGTGCCAGCAGCCCAATACAGGACAGTAGCGAGCAGTACTTC. Supplemented by reference TRBV9 and TRBJ2-7, the full variable domain reads DSGVTQTPKHLITATGQRVTLRCSPRSGDLSVYWYQQSLDQGLQFLIQYYNGEERAKGNILERFSAQQFPDLHSELNLSSLELGDSALYFCASSPIQDSSEQYFGPGTRLTVT.

This clone is a singleton in its sample. This sequence joins TRBV28 and TRBJ1-2; D uncertain. CDR3 length: 13 amino acids. Germline V CDR1 and CDR2: MDHEN, SYDVKM. Trimming cost V 1 base and J 5 bases, with 8 bases left between them. The CDR3 DNA reads TGTGCCAGCAGTTTATCCAGCTCATATGGCTACACCTTC. Encoded protein: CASSLSSSYGYTF.

CDR3 in DNA: TGTGCCAGCGGTCGGGCGGGAGGCAATGAGCAGTTCTTC. Its protein is CASGRAGGNEQFF. The V call is TRBV6-5, the J call TRBJ2-1; 8 bases line up with TRBD2. Germline V CDR1 and CDR2: MNHEY, SVGAGI. V shed 8 bases and J 6 bases; nucleotides not matched to a gene: 6. There are 13 residues in the CDR3.

This clone was found once. The chain links TRBV19 to TRBJ1-1, with D hard to call. Germline V gene lookup returns CDR1 LNHDA and CDR2 SQIVND (reference sequence). V dropped 3 bases and J dropped 6 bases, with 11 bases sitting between them. This CDR3 has 13 residues. In nucleotides, the CDR3 is TGTGCCAGTAGTATGTACGGGTTTCCTGAAGCTTTCTTT. Protein: CASSMYGFPEAFF.

The J gene is TRBJ2-7, the V gene TRBV27; a possible D gene is TRBD2 (6 bases). Trimming removed 2 bases at V and 2 bases at J, with 10 bases between. Germline values: CDR1 MNHEY, CDR2 SMNVEV (reference sequence). The CDR3 length is 14 residues. CDR3 bases: TGTGCCAGCAGTTTACGCCCGGGAGCCTACGAGCAGTACTTC. Translation: CASSLRPGAYEQYF.

The CDR3 spells CAWRRGPAASSYNEQFF. Here the CDR3 DNA reads TGTGCCTGGAGGAGAGGGCCAGCGGCGAGCTCCTACAATGAGCAGTTCTTC. V is TRBV30 and J is TRBJ2-1; TRBD2 is a possible D gene (5 bases). The CDR3 totals 17 residues. V lost 3 bases, J lost 0 bases, and 18 bases lay in between. Germline loops: CDR1 GTSNPN, CDR2 SVGIG (reference sequence).

The genes are TRBV19 and TRBJ2-7; D is ambiguous. Per germline, CDR1 LNHDA and CDR2 SQIVND (reference sequence). V was clipped by 4 bases and J by 2 bases, with 12 bases between them. CDR3 length: 14 amino acids. The CDR3 DNA is TGTGCCAGTAGTAAAGTTCCAGGAGCCTACGAGCAGTACTTC. As protein: CASSKVPGAYEQYF. The variable domain in full, with the rest retrieved from reference TRBV19 and TRBJ2-7, is DGGITQSPKYLFRKEGQNVTLSCEQNLNHDAMYWYRQDPGQGLRLIYYSQIVNDFQKGDIAEGYSVSREKKESFPLTVTSAQKNPTAFYLCASSKVPGAYEQYFGPGTRLTVT.

The chain joins TRBV7-8 to TRBJ2-2, with D tentatively TRBD1 (6 bases). Germline V lookup: CDR1 SGHVS, CDR2 FQNEAQ. The length of the CDR3 is 15 residues. V was clipped by 5 bases and J by 4 bases, with 14 bases between them. CDR3 DNA sequence: TGTGCCAGCAGCCGTGGCAGGGGCGGCACCGGGGAGCTGTTTTTT. Translating gives CASSRGRGGTGELFF.